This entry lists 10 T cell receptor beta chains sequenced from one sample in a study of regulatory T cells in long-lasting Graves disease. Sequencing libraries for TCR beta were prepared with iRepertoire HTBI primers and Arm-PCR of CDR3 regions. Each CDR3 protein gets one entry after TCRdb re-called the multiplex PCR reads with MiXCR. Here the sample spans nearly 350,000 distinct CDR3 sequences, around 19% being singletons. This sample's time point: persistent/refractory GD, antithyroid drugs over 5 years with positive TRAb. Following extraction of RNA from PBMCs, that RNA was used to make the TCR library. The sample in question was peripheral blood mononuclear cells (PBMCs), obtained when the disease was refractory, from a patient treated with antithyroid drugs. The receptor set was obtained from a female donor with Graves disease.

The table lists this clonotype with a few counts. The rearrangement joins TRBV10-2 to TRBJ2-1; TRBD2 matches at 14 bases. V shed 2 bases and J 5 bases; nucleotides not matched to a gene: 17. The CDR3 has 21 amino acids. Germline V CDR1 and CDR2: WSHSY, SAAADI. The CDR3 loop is CASSERVGGTSGRIGDNEQFF. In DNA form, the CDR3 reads TGCGCCAGCAGTGAGAGGGTCGGTGGGACTAGCGGGAGAATTGGGGACAATGAGCAGTTCTTC.

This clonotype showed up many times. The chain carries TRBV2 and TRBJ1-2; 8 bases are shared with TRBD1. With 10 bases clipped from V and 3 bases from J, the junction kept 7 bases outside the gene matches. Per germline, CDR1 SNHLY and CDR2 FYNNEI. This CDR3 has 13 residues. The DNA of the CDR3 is TGTGCCACCACCGGACAGGGCGACTATGGCTACACCTTC. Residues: CATTGQGDYGYTF.

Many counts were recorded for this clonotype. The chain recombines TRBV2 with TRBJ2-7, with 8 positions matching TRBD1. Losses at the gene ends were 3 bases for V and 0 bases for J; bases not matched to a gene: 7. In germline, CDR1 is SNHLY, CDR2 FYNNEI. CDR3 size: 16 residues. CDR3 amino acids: CASSESDRDSSYEQYF. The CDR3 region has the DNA TGTGCCAGCAGTGAGTCGGACAGGGACAGCTCCTACGAGCAGTACTTC.

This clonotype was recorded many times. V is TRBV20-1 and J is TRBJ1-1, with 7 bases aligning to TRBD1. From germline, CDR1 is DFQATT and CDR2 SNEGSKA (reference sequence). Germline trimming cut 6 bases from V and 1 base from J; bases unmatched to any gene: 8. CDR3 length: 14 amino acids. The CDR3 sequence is CSAPDRLPNTEAFF. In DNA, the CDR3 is TGCAGTGCCCCGGACAGGTTACCGAACACTGAAGCTTTCTTT.

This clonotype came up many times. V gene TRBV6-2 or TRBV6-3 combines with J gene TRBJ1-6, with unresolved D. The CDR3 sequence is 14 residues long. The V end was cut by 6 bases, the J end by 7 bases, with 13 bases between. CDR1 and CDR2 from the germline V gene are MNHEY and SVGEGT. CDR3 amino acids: CASREWQKNSPLHF. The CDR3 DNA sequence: TGTGCCAGCAGGGAATGGCAGAAAAATTCACCCCTCCACTTT.

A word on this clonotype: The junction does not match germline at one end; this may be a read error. Here the CDR3 reads CASSQAFMNTEAFF. The CDR3 DNA follows: TGCGCCAGCAGCCAGGCCTTCATGAACACTGAAGCTTTCTTT. This chain connects TRBV6-9 to TRBJ1-1; D unclear. This CDR3 contains 14 residues. The V gene's germline CDR1 is MNHGY and CDR2 SVAAGI.

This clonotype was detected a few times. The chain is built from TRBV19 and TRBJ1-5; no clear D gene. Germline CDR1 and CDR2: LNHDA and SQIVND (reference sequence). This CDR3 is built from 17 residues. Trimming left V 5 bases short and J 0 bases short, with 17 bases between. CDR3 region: CASSSWGGPDSNQPQHF. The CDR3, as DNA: TGTGCCAGTAGTTCATGGGGTGGGCCCGATAGCAATCAGCCCCAGCATTTT.

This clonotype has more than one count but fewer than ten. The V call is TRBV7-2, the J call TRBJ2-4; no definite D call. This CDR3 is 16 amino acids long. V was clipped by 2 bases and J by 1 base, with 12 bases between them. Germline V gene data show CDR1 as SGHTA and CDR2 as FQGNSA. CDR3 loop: CASSLFQLGAKNIQYF. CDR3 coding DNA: TGTGCCAGCAGCTTATTCCAGCTAGGGGCCAAAAACATTCAGTACTTC.

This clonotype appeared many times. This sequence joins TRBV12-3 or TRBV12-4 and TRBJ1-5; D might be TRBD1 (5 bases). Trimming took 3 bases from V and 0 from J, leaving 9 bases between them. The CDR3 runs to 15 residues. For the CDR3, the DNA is TGTGCCAGCAGTTTCGGCAGGGCTAGCAATCAGCCCCAGCATTTT. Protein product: CASSFGRASNQPQHF.

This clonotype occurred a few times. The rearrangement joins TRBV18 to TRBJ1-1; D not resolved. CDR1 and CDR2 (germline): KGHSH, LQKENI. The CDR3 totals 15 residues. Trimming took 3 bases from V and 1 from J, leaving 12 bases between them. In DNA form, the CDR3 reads TGTGCCAGCTCACCTTCAGGTGTCGGGAACACTGAAGCTTTCTTT. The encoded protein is CASSPSGVGNTEAFF.